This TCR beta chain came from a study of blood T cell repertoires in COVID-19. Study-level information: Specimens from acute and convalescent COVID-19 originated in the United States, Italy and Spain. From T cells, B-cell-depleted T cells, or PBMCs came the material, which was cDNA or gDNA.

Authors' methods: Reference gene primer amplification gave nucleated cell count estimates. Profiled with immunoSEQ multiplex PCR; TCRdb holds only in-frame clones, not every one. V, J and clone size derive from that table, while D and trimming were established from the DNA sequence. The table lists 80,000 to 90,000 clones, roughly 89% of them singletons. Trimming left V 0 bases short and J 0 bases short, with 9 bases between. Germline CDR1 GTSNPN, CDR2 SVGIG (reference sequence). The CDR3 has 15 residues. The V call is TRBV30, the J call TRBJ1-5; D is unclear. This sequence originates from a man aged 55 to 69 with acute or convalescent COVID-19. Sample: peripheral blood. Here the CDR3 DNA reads TGTGCCTGGAGTGTCAAAGAGAATAGCAATCAGCCCCAGCATTTT. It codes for CAWSVKENSNQPQHF.